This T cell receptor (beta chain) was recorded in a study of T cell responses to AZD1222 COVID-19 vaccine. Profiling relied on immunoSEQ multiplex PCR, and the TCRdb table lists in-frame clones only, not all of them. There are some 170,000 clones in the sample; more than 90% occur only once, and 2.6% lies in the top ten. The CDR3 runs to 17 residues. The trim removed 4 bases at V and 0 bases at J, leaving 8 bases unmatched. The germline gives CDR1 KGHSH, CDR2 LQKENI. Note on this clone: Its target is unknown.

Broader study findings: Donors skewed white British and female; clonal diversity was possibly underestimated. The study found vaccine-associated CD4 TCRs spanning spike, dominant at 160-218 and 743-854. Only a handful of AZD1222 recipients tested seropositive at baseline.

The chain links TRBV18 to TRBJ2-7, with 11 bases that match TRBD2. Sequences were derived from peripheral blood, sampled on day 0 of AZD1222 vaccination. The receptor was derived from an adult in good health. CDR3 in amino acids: CASSQQTSGVSSYEQYF. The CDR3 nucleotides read TGTGCCAGCTCACAGCAGACTAGCGGGGTGAGCTCCTACGAGCAGTACTTC.